This T cell receptor (beta chain) appears in the sequencing data of a study of T cell clones after liver transplantation. Background on the study: Immunosuppression withdrawal was tried within 2 years after liver transplantation in this trial.

Using immunoSEQ multiplex PCR, the repertoire was profiled, and TCRdb retains in-frame clones only, with some absent. The table shows about 100,000 clones, with 75% to 90% occurring only once. The germline V gene encodes CDR1 SGDLS and CDR2 YYNGEE. Trimming stripped 6 bases from V and 3 bases from J, with 12 bases between. The CDR3 contains 14 residues. Points on this clone: The antigen is not known.

The study's findings and limits: These preliminary findings come from unstandardized post-transplant sampling times. Compared with third party-reactive sequences, donor-reactive ones declined more, independent of withdrawal success.

The TCR originated in a human donor who received a liver transplant. Sequenced here: CD4+ T cells from blood, sampled before liver transplant. The rearrangement uses TRBV9 and TRBJ2-2, with D perhaps matching TRBD1 or TRBD2 (6 bases each). This CDR3 reads CASTGGMYTGELFF. In DNA, the CDR3 is TGTGCCAGCACCGGGGGCATGTACACCGGGGAGCTGTTTTTT.